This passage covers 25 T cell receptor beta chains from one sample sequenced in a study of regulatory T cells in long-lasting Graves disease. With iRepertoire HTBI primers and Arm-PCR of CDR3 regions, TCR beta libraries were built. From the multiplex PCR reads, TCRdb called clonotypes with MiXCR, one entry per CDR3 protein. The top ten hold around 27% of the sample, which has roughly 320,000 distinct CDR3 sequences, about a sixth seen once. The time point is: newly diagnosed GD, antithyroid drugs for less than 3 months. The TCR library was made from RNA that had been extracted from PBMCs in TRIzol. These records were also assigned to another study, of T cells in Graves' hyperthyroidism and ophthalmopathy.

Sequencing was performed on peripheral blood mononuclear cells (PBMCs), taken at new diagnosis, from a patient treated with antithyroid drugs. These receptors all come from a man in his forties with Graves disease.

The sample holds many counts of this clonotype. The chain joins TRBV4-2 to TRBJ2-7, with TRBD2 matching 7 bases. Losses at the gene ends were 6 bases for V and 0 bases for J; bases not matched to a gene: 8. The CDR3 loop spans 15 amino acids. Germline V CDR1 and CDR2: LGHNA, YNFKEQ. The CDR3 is CASSSPAGSSYEQYF. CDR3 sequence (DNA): TGTGCCAGCAGTTCACCAGCGGGGAGCTCCTACGAGCAGTACTTC.

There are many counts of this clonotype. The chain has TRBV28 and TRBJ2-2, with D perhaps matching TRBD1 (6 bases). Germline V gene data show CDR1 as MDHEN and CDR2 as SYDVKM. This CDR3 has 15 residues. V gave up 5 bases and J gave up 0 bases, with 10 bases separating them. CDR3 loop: CASSPTGSNTGELFF. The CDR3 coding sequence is TGTGCCAGCAGTCCAACAGGGTCGAACACCGGGGAGCTGTTTTTT. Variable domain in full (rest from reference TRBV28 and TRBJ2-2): DVKVTQSSRYLVKRTGEKVFLECVQDMDHENMFWYRQDPGLGLRLIYFSYDVKMKEKGDIPEGYSVSREKKERFSLILESASTNQTSMYLCASSPTGSNTGELFFGEGSRLTVL.

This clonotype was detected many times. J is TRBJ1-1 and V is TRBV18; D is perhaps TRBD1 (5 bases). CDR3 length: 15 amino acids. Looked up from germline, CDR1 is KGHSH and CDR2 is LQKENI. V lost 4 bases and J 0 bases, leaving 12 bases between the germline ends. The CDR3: CASSLRTTMNTEAFF. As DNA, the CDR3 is TGTGCCAGCTCACTAAGGACAACTATGAACACTGAAGCTTTCTTT.

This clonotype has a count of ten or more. CDR3 sequence: CASNTAGPQKPQHF. The CDR3 nucleotides are TGTGCCAGCAACACCGCCGGGCCTCAAAAGCCCCAGCATTTT. The genes are TRBV12-3 or TRBV12-4 and TRBJ1-5; no definite D call. Trimming stripped 7 bases from V and 8 bases from J, with 18 bases between. CDR3 length: 14 residues.

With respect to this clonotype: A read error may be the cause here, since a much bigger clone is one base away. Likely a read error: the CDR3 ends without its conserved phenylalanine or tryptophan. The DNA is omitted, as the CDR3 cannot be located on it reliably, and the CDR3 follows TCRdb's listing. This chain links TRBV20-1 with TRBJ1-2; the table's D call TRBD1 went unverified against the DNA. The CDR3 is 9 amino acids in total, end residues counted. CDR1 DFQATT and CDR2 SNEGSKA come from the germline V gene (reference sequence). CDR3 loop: CSTARDRVL.

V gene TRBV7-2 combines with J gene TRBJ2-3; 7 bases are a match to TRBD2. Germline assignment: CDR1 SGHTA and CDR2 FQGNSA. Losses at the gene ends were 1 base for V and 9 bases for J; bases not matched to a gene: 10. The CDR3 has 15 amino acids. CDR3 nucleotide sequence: TGTGCCAGCAGCTTAGTTGGCTCGAGCGGGGCAACGCAGTATTTT. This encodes CASSLVGSSGATQYF.

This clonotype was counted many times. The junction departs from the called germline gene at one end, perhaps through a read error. CDR3 nucleotides: TGTGCCAGCAGCCAGATGTTGAACACTGAAGCTCTCTTT. Amino acid sequence: CASSQMLNTEALF. This chain joins TRBV3-1 and TRBJ1-1; D ambiguous. Looked up from germline, CDR1 is LGHDT and CDR2 is YNNKEL (reference sequence). The CDR3 consists of 13 residues.

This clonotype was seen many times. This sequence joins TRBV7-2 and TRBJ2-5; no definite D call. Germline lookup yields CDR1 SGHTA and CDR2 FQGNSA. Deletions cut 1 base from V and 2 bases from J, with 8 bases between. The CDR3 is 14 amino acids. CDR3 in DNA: TGTGCCAGCAGCTTAGGTGGAGTTCAAGAGACCCAGTACTTC. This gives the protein CASSLGGVQETQYF.

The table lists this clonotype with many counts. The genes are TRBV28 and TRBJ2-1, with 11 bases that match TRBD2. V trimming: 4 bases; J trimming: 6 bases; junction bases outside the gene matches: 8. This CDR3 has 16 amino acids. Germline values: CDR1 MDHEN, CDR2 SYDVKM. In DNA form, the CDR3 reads TGTGCCAGCAGTTCCGATAGCGGGGGGGCGTTCAATGAGCAGTTCTTC. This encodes CASSSDSGGAFNEQFF.

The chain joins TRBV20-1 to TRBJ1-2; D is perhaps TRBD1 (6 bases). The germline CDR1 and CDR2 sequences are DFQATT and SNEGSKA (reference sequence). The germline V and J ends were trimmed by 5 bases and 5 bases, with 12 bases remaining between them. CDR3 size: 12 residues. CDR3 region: CSAPGEAYGYTF. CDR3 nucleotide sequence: TGCAGTGCTCCAGGGGAGGCGTATGGCTACACCTTC.

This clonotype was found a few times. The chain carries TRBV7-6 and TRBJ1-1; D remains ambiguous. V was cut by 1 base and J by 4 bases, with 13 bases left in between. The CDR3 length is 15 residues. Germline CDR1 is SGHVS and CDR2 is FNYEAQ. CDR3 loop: CASSLGSHMGTEAFF. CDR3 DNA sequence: TGTGCCAGCAGCTTAGGGTCTCACATGGGCACTGAAGCTTTCTTT.

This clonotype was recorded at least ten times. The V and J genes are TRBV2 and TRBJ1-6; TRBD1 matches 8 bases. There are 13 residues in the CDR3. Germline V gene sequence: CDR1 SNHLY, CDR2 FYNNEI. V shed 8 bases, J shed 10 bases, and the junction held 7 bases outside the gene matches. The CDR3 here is CASWGDRGSPLHF. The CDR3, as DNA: TGTGCCAGCTGGGGTGACAGGGGCTCACCCCTCCACTTT.

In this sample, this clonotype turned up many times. CDR3 loop: CASSFLAGASYEQYF. For the CDR3, the DNA is TGCGCCAGCAGCTTCCTAGCGGGGGCCTCCTACGAGCAGTACTTC. The chain links TRBV5-1 to TRBJ2-7; the match to TRBD2 covers 10 bases. Per germline, CDR1 SGHRS and CDR2 YFSETQ. The CDR3 extends over 15 amino acids. V shed 2 bases and J 0 bases; nucleotides not matched to a gene: 2.

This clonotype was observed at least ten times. The DNA for the CDR3 is TGTGCCAGCAGCTTAGTTAACCCTAGCGGCTCGGCCGGGGAGCTGTTTTTT. Its translation is CASSLVNPSGSAGELFF. The rearrangement joins TRBV7-3 to TRBJ2-2; 7 nucleotides agree with TRBD2. The CDR3 consists of 17 residues. V lost 2 bases and J lost 6; bases outside the gene matches: 12. Per the germline V gene, CDR1 is SGHTA and CDR2 is FQGTGA.

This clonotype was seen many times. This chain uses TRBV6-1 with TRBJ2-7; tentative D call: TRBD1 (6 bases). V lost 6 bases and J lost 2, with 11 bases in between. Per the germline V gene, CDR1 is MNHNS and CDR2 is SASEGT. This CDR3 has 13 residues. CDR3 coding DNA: TGTGCCAGCAGAAGGGGGAACACCTACGAGCAGTACTTC. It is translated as CASRRGNTYEQYF.

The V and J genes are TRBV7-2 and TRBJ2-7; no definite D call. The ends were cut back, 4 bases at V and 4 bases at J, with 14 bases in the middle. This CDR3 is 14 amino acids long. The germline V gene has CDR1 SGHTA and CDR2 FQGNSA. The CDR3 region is CASSSYPKVYEQYF. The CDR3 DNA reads TGTGCCAGCAGCTCCTACCCTAAAGTGTACGAGCAGTACTTC.

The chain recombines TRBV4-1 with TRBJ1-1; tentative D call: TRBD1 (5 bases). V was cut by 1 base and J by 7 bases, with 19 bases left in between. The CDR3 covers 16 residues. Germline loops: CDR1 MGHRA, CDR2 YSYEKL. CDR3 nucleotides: TGCGCCAGCAGCCAAGGCAGGGCCCTCTTACGAGGTGAAGCTTTCTTT. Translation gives CASSQGRALLRGEAFF.

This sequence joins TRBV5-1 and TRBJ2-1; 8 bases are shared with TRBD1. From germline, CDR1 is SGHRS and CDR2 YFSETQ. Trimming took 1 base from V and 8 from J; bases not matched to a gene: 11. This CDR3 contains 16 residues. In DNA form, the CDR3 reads TGCGCCAGCAGCTTGTTTTCCGGACAGGGTTGGGATGAGCAGTTCTTC. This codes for CASSLFSGQGWDEQFF. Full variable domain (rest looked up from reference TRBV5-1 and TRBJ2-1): KAGVTQTPRYLIKTRGQQVTLSCSPISGHRSVSWYQQTPGQGLQFLFEYFSETQRNKGNFPGRFSGRQFSNSRSEMNVSTLELGDSALYLCASSLFSGQGWDEQFFGPGTRLTVL.

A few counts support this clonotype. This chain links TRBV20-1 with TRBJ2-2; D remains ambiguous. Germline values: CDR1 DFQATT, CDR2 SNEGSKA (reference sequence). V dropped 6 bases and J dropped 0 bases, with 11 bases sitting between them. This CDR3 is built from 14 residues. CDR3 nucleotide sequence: TGCAGTGCCCCGGCAGACGCGAACACCGGGGAGCTGTTTTTT. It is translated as CSAPADANTGELFF.

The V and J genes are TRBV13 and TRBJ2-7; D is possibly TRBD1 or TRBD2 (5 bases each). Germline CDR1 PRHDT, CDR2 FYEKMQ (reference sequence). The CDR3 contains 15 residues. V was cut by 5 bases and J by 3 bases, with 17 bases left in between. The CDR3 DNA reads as TGTGCCAGCAGCCTCGGGACCCAGGCATACTACGAGCAGTACTTC. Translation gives CASSLGTQAYYEQYF.

CDR3: CASRSGSMNTEAFF. The CDR3 region has the DNA TGTGCCAGCAGGTCAGGGTCCATGAACACTGAAGCTTTCTTT. V and J are TRBV7-3 and TRBJ1-1; D may be TRBD1 (5 bases). The length of the CDR3 is 14 residues. Germline assignment: CDR1 SGHTA and CDR2 FQGTGA. Trimming took 6 bases from V and 0 from J, leaving 11 bases between them.

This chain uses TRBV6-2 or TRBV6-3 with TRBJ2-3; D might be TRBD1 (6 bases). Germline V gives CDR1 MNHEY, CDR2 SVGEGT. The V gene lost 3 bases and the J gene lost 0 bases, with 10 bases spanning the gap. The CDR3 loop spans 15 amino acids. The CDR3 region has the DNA TGTGCCAGCAGTTATGGAGACAGGAGCACAGATACGCAGTATTTT. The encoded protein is CASSYGDRSTDTQYF.

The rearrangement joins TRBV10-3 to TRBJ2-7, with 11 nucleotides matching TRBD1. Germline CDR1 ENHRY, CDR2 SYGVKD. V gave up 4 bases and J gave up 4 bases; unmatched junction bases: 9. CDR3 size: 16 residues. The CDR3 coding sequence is TGTGCCATCAGTGGGGGTCGCGGGGACAGGGGGTACGAGCAGTACTTC. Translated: CAISGGRGDRGYEQYF.

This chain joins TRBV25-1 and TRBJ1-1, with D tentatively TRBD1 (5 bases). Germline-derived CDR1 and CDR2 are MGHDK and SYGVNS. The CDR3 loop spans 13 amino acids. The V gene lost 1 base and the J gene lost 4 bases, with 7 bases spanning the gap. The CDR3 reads CASSEFGATEAFF. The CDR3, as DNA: TGTGCCAGCAGTGAATTTGGGGCCACTGAAGCTTTCTTT.

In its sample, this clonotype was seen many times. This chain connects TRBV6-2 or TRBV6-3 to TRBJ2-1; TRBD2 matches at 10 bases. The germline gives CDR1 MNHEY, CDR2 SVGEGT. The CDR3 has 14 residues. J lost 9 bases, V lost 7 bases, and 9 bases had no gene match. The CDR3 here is CASTKERGGSEQFF. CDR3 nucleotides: TGTGCCAGCACCAAAGAGCGGGGGGGGAGTGAGCAGTTCTTC.